A selection of T cell receptor beta chains follows, all from one sample in a study of cytomegalovirus exposure and HLA in healthy donors. Measured with immunoSEQ multiplex PCR; TCRdb has only the in-frame clones, and not every one. The sample has over 200,000 clones, 70% seen once. Input material: PBMCs. The receptors here all came from a middle-aged man in good health and CMV-seropositive. Both conserved end residues are part of each CDR3. A D gene is named only where the DNA matches it firmly. Size tells how often a clone was seen (once, few, many) or the class of an expanded clone, and some rows leave it out.

TRBV2	TRBJ2-7	TRBD1	once	CASRGQISSYEQYF	TGTGCCAGCAGGGGACAGATTTCCTCCTACGAGCAGTACTTC
TRBV2	TRBJ1-1	NA	NA	CASRTTGTLNTEAFF	TGTGCCAGCAGGACCACAGGGACCCTGAACACTGAAGCTTTCTTT
TRBV5-1	TRBJ2-2	NA	once	CASSRGNRDTGELFF	TGCGCCAGCAGCCGGGGAAACAGGGACACCGGGGAGCTGTTTTTT
TRBV7-8	TRBJ2-2	NA	NA	CASSSLPTGELFF	TGTGCCAGCAGCTCTCTCCCGACCGGGGAGCTGTTTTTT
TRBV18	TRBJ2-3	TRBD2	NA	CASSPAGADTQYF	TGTGCCAGCTCACCAGCGGGGGCAGATACGCAGTATTTT
TRBV19	TRBJ2-1	TRBD2	NA	CASSPSGGVHNEQFF	TGTGCCAGTAGCCCTAGCGGGGGGGTCCACAATGAGCAGTTCTTC
TRBV19	TRBJ1-1	NA	NA	CASTGNTEAFF	TGTGCCAGTACAGGGAACACTGAAGCTTTCTTT
TRBV9	TRBJ2-5	TRBD2	once	CASSAGLVPETQYF	TGTGCCAGCAGCGCGGGACTAGTTCCCGAGACCCAGTACTTC
TRBV6-5	TRBJ1-5	NA	NA	CASNVHGSSSQPQHF	TGTGCCAGCAATGTGCATGGCTCATCTTCCCAGCCCCAGCATTTT
TRBV5-4	TRBJ1-2	TRBD1	NA	CASSLVGGRYGYTF	TGTGCCAGCAGCTTGGTAGGGGGCCGGTATGGCTACACCTTC
TRBV6-6	TRBJ1-1	NA	few	CASSFLLNTEAFF	TGTGCCAGCAGTTTCCTCCTGAACACTGAAGCTTTCTTT
TRBV7-8	TRBJ2-5	NA	few	CASSFWFTRASRETQYF	TGTGCCAGCAGCTTTTGGTTCACTAGGGCCTCCAGAGAGACCCAGTACTTC
TRBV9	TRBJ2-3	NA	NA	CASSPRTTTPHSYTQYF	TGTGCCAGCAGCCCAAGGACAACCACGCCTCATTCGTATACGCAGTATTTT
TRBV19	TRBJ1-4	TRBD1	NA	CASRSKGAYEKLFF	TGTGCCAGTAGGTCCAAGGGGGCTTATGAAAAACTGTTTTTT
TRBV5-6	TRBJ2-1	NA	NA	CASSAPLEVISNEQFF	TGTGCCAGCAGCGCTCCGCTGGAGGTAATCAGCAATGAGCAGTTCTTC